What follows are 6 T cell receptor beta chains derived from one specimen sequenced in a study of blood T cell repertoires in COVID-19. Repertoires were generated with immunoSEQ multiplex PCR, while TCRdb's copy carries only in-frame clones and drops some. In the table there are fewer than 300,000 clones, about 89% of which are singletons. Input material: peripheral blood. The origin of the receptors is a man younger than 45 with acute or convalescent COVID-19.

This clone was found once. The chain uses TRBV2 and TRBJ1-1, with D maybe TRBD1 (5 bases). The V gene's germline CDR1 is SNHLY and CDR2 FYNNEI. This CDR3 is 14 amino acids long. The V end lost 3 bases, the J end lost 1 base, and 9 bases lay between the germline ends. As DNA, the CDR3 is TGTGCCAGCAGTGATTGGGGGGAGAACACTGAAGCTTTCTTT. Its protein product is CASSDWGENTEAFF.

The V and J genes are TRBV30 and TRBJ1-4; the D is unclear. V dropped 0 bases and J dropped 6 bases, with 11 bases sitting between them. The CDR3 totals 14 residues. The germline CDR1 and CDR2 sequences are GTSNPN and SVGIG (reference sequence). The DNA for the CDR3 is TGTGCCTGGAGTGTAGGAGGCCTAGATGAAAAACTGTTTTTT. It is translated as CAWSVGGLDEKLFF.

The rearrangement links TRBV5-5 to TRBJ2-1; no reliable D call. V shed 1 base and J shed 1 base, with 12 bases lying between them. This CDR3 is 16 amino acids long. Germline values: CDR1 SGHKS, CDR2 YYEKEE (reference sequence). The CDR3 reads CASSLYSSRSYNEQFF. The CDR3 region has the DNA TGTGCCAGCAGCTTGTATAGCTCTCGATCCTACAATGAGCAGTTCTTC.

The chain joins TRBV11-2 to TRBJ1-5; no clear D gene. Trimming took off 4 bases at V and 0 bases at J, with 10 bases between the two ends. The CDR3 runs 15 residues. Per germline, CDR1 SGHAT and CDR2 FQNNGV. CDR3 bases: TGTGCCAGCAGCTCCTCAAGACATAGCAATCAGCCCCAGCATTTT. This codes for CASSSSRHSNQPQHF.

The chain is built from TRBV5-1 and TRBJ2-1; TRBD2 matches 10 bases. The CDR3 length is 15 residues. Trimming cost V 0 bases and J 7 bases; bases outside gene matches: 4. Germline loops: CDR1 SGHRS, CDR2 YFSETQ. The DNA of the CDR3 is TGCGCCAGCAGCTTGGCCGGACTAGCGGTGAATGAGCAGTTCTTC. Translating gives CASSLAGLAVNEQFF.

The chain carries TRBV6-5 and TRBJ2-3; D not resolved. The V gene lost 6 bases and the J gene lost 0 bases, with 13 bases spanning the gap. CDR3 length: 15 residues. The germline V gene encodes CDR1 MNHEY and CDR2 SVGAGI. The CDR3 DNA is TGTGCCAGCAGCCTCAGGCGTACCAGCACAGATACGCAGTATTTT. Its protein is CASSLRRTSTDTQYF.